Detailed here is one T cell receptor beta chain. As yet, its antigen is unknown. The study ran its PCR with 60 Vbeta and 13 Jbeta primers. The method was immunoSEQ multiplex PCR; TCRdb's version includes in-frame clones alone and lacks a portion of them. The table records around 140,000 clones, about 66% of them present only once. The entry originates in a study of cytomegalovirus exposure and HLA in healthy donors. Study outcomes and limitations: Reports credit the classifier with highly specific, highly sensitive diagnosis of cytomegalovirus status.

There are 16 residues in the CDR3. From germline, CDR1 is SNHLY and CDR2 FYNNEI. Deletions cut 9 bases from V and 0 bases from J, with 17 bases between. The specimen was PBMCs. The V call is TRBV2, the J call TRBJ2-2; a possible D gene is TRBD2 (7 bases). The sequence derives from a male donor in good health and CMV-seronegative. The CDR3, as DNA: TGTGCCAGAAGAAGGGGGGGCGGGACGAACACCGGGGAGCTGTTTTTT. Translated: CARRRGGGTNTGELFF. Full variable domain (outside the CDR3, taken from reference TRBV2 and TRBJ2-2): EPEVTQTPSHQVTQMGQEVILRCVPISNHLYFYWYRQILGQKVEFLVSFYNNEISEKSEIFDDQFSVERPDGSNFTLKIRSTKLEDSAMYFCARRRGGGTNTGELFFGEGSRLTVL.